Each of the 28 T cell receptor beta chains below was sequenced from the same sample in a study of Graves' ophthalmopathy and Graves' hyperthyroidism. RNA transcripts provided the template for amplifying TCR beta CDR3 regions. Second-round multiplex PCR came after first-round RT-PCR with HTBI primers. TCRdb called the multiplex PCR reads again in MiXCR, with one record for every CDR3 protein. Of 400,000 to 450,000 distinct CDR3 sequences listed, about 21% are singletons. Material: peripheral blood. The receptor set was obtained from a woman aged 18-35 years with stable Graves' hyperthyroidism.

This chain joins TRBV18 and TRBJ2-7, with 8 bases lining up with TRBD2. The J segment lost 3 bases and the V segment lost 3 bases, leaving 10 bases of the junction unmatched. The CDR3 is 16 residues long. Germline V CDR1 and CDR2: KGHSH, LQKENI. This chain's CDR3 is CASSPERELSFYEQYF. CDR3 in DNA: TGTGCCAGCTCACCGGAGCGGGAGTTGAGTTTCTACGAGCAGTACTTC. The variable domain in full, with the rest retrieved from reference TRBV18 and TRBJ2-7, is NAGVMQNPRHLVRRRGQEARLRCSPMKGHSHVYWYRQLPEEGLKFMVYLQKENIIDESGMPKERFSAEFPKEGPSILRIQQVVRGDSAAYFCASSPERELSFYEQYFGPGTRLTVT.

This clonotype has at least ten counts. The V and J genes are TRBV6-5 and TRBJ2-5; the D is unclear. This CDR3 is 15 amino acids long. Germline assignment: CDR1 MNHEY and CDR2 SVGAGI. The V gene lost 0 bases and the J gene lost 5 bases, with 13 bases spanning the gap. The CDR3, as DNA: TGTGCCAGCAGTTACTCGGCGTTGGTCGATGAGACCCAGTACTTC. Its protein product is CASSYSALVDETQYF.

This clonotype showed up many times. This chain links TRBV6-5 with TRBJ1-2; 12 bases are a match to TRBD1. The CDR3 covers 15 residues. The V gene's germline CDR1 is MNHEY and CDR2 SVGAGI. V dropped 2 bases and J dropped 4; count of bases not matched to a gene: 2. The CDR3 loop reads CASSYGTGGTYGYTF. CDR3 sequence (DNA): TGTGCCAGCAGTTACGGGACAGGGGGCACCTATGGCTACACCTTC.

DNA for the CDR3: TGTGCCGGGTCCACAGGGTTCACTGAAGCTTTCTTT. Translating gives CAGSTGFTEAFF. The chain is built from TRBV5-6 and TRBJ1-1; a weak D match, TRBD1 (6 bases). CDR3 size: 12 residues. Trimming removed 10 bases at V and 4 bases at J, with 14 bases between. Germline CDR1 is SGHDT and CDR2 is YYEEEE.

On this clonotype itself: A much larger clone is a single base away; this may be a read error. The DNA for the CDR3 is TGTGCCTGCAGCTTAGGCACAGCGGTTGAAGCTTTCTTT. This gives the protein CACSLGTAVEAFF. The J gene is TRBJ1-1, the V gene TRBV7-9, with D unclear. Germline-derived CDR1 and CDR2 are SEHNR and FQNEAQ (reference sequence). The CDR3 has 13 amino acids.

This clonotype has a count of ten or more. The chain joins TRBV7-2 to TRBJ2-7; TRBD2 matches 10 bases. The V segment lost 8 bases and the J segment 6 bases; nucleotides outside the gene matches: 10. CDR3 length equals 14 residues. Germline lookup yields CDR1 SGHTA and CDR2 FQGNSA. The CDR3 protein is CASVLIAGGSEQYF. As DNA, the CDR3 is TGTGCCAGCGTCCTGATAGCGGGAGGTTCCGAGCAGTACTTC.

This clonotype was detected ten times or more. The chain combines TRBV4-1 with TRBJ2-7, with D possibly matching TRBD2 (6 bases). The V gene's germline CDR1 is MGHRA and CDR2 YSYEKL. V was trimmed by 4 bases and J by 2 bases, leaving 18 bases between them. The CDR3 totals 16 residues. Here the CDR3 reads CASSPGRGPSAYEQYF. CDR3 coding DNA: TGCGCCAGCAGCCCCGGGCGTGGGCCTAGCGCCTACGAGCAGTACTTC.

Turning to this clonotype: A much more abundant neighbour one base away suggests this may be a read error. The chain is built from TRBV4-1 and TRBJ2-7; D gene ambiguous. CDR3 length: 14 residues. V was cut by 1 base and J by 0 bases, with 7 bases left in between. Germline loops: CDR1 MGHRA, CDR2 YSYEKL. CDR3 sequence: CASSQVRNSYEQYF. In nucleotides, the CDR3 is TGCGCCAGCAGCCAAGTACGGAACTCCTACGAGCAGTACTTC.

CDR3 DNA: TGTGCCAGCAGTTACTCGAGTCGGCGGAATTCACCCCTCCACTTT. It translates to CASSYSSRRNSPLHF. The chain employs TRBV6-5 and TRBJ1-6, with D hard to call. Per germline, CDR1 MNHEY and CDR2 SVGAGI. CDR3 size: 15 residues. V was trimmed by 0 bases and J by 7 bases, leaving 10 bases between them.

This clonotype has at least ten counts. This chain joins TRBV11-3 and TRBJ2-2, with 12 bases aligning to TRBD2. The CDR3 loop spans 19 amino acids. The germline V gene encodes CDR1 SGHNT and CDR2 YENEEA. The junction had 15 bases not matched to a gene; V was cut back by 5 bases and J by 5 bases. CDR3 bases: TGTGCCAGCAGCCCAGGAGCGACTAGCGGGAGACCCAGGACCGGGGAGCTGTTTTTT. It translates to CASSPGATSGRPRTGELFF.

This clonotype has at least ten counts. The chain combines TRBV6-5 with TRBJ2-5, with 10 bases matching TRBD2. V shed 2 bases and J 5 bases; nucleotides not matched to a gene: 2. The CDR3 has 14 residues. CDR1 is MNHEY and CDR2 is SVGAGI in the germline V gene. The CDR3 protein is CASSYAGLAETQYF. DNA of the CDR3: TGTGCCAGCAGTTACGCGGGACTAGCGGAGACCCAGTACTTC.

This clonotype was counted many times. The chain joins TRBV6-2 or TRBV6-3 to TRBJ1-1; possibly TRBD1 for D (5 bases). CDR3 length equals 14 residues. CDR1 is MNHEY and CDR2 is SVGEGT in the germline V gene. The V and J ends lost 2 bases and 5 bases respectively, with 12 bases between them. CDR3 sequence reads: CASSYLEWGTEAFF. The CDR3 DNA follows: TGTGCCAGCAGTTACCTCGAGTGGGGGACTGAAGCTTTCTTT.

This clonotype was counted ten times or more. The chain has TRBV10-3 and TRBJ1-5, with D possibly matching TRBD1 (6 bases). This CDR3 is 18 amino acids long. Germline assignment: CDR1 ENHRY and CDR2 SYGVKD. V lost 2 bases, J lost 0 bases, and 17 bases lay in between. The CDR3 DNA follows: TGTGCCATCAGTGAGGGGGGGCCGAAGGGCAATAGCAATCAGCCCCAGCATTTT. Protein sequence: CAISEGGPKGNSNQPQHF.

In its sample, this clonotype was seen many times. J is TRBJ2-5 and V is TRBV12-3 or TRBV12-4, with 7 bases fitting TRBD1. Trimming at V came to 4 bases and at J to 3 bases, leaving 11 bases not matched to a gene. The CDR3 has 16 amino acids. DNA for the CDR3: TGTGCCAGCAGTTCTTATCCGGGACAGCGAAAAGAGACCCAGTACTTC. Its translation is CASSSYPGQRKETQYF.

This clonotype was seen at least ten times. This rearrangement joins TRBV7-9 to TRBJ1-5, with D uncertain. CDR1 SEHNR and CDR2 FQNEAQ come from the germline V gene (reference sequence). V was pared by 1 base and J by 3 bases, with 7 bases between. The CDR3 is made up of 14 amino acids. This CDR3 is CASSLDGDNQPQHF. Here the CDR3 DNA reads TGTGCCAGCAGCTTAGACGGAGACAATCAGCCCCAGCATTTT.

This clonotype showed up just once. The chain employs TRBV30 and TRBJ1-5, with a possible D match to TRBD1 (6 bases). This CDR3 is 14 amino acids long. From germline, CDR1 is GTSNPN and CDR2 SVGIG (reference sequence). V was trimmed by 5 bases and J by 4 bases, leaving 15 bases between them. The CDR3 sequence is CAWDRRGPNQPQHF. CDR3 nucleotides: TGTGCCTGGGACAGGAGGGGTCCAAATCAGCCCCAGCATTTT.

The CDR3 region has the DNA TGCAGCGTTGACAGGGGTGGTTTGTCTGAAGCTTTCTTT. It yields the protein CSVDRGGLSEAFF. The chain joins TRBV29-1 to TRBJ1-1, with D maybe TRBD1 (6 bases). Deletions cut 3 bases from V and 6 bases from J, with 14 bases between. The germline gives CDR1 SQVTM, CDR2 ANQGSEA. There are 13 residues in the CDR3.

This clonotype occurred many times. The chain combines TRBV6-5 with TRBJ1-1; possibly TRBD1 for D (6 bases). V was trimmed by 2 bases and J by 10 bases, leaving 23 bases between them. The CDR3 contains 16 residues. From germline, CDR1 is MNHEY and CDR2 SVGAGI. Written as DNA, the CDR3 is TGTGCCAGCAGTTACCATTCTCTTCAGGGGCCCTTGGGAGCTTTCTTT. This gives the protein CASSYHSLQGPLGAFF.

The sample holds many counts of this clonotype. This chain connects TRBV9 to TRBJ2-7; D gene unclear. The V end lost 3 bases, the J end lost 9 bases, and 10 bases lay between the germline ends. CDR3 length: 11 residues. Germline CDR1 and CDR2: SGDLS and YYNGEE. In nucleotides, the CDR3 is TGTGCCAGCAGCGACGAAGACCGGCAGTACTTC. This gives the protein CASSDEDRQYF. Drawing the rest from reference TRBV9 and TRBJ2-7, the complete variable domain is DSGVTQTPKHLITATGQRVTLRCSPRSGDLSVYWYQQSLDQGLQFLIQYYNGEERAKGNILERFSAQQFPDLHSELNLSSLELGDSALYFCASSDEDRQYFGPGTRLTVT.

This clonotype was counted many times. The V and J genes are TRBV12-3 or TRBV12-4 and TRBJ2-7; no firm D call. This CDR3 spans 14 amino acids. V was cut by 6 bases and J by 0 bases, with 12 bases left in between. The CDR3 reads CASSVRSLSYEQYF. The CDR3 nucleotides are TGTGCCAGCAGCGTCAGGTCGCTCTCCTACGAGCAGTACTTC.

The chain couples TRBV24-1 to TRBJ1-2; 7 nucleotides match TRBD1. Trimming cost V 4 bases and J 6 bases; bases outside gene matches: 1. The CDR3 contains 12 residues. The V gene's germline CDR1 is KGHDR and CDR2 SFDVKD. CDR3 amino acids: CATSEGTDGYTF. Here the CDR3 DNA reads TGTGCCACCAGTGAAGGGACAGATGGCTACACCTTC.

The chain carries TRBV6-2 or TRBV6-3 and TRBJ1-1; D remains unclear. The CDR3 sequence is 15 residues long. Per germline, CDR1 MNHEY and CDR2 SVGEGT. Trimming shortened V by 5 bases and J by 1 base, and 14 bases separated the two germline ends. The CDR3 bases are TGTGCCAGCAGTCAAAGACGTACAGAGAACACTGAAGCTTTCTTT. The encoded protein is CASSQRRTENTEAFF.

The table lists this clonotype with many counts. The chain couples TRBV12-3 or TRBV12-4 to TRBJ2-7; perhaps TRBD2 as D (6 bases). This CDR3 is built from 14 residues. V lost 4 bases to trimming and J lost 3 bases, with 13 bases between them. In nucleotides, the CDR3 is TGTGCCAGCAGTTCGGGGGAGATCTTCTACGAGCAGTACTTC. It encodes CASSSGEIFYEQYF.

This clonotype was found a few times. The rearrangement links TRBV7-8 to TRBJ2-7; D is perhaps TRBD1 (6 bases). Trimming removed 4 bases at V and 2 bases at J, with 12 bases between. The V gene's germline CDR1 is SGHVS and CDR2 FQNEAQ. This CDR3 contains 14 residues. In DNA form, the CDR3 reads TGTGCCAGCAGCTCAGGACAGATTCCCTACGAGCAGTACTTC. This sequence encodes CASSSGQIPYEQYF.

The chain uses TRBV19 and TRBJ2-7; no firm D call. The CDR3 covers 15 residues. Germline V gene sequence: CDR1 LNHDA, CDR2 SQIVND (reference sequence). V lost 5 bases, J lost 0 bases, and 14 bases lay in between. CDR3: CASSHEPRSSYEQYF. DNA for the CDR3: TGTGCCAGTAGTCATGAACCAAGGAGCTCCTACGAGCAGTACTTC.

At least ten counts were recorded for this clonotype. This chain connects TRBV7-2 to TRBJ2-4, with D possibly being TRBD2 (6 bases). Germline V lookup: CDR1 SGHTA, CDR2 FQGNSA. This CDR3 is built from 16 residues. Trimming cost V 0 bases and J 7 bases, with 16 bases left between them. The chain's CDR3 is CASSLARNGGRNIQYF. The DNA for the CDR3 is TGTGCCAGCAGCTTAGCGCGGAACGGGGGAAGGAACATTCAGTACTTC.

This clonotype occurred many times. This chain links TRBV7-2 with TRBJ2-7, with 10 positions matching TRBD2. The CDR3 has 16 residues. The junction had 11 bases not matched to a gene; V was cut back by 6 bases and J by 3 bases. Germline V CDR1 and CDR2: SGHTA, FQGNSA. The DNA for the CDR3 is TGTGCCAGCAGTCAACAAGCGGGAGGGCTCTACTACGAGCAGTACTTC. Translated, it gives CASSQQAGGLYYEQYF.

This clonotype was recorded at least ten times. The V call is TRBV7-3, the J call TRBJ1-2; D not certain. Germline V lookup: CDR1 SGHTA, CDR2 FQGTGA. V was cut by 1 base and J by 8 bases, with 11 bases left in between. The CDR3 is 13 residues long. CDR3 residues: CASSLKWSEGYTF. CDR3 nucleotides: TGTGCCAGCAGCTTAAAATGGTCCGAGGGCTACACCTTC.